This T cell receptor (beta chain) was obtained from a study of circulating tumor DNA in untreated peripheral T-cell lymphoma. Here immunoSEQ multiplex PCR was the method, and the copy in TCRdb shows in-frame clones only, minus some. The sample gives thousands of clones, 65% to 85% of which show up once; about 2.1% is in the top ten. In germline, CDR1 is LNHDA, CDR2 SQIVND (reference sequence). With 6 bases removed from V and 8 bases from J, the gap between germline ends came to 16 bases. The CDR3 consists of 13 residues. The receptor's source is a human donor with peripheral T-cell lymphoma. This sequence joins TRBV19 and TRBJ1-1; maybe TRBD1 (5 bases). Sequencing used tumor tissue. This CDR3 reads CASSLTGLSEAFF. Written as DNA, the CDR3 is TGTGCCAGTAGCCTTACAGGACTCTCGGAAGCTTTCTTT.